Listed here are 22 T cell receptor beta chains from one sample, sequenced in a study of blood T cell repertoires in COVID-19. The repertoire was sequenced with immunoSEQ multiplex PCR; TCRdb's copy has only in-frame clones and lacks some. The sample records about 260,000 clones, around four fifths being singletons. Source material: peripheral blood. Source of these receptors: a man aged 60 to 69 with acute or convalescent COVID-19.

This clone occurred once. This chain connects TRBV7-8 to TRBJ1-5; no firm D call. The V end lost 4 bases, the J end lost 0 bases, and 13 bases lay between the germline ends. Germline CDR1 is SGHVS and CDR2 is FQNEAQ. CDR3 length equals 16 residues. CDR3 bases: TGTGCCAGCAGCTCCGGACTGGGAGTTAGCAATCAGCCCCAGCATTTT. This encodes CASSSGLGVSNQPQHF.

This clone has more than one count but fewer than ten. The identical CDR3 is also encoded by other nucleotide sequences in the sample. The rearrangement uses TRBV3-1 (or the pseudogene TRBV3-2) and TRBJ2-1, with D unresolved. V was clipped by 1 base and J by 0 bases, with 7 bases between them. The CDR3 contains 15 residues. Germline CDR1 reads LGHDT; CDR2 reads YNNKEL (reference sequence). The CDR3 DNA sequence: TGTGCCAGCAGCCAAGGCCGGAGCTCCTACAATGAGCAGTTCTTC. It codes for CASSQGRSSYNEQFF.

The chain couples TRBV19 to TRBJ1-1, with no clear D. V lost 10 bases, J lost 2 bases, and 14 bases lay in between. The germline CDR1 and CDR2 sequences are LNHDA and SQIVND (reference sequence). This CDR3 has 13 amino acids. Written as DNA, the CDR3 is TGTGCCACATTCTCACAAAGTAACACTGAAGCTTTCTTT. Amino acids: CATFSQSNTEAFF.

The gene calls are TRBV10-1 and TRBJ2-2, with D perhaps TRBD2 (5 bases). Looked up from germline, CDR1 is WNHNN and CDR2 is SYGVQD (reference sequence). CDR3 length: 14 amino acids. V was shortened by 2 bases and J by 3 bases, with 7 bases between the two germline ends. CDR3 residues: CASSESGYTGELFF. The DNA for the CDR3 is TGCGCCAGCAGTGAGAGCGGATACACCGGGGAGCTGTTTTTT.

The DNA for the CDR3 is TGTGCCAGTAGTATATTAGCGGGGGCCCCTTACGAGCAGTACTTC. Translation gives CASSILAGAPYEQYF. The chain carries TRBV19 and TRBJ2-7, with TRBD2 identical over 9 bases. J was trimmed by 4 bases and V by 2 bases; bases with no gene match: 6. The CDR3 is 15 amino acids. Germline values: CDR1 LNHDA, CDR2 SQIVND (reference sequence).

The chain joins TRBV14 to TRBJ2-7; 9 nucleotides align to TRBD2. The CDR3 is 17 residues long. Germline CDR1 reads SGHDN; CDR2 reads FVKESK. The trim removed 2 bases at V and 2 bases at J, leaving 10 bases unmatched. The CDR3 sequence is CASSQNTGTSITYEQYF. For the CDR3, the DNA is TGTGCCAGCAGCCAAAACACCGGGACTAGCATTACCTACGAGCAGTACTTC.

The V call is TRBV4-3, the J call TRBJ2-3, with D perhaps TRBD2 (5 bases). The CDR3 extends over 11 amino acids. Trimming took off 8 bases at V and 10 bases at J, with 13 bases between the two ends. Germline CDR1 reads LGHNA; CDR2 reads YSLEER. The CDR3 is CASGSDSAQYF. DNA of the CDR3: TGCGCCAGCGGGTCTGATAGCGCGCAGTATTTT.

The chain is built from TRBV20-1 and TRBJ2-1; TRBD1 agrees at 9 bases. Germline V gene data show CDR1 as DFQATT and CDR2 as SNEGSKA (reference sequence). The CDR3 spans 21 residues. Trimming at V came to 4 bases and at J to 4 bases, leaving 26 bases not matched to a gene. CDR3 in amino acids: CSAIESTGGASALAAYNEQFF. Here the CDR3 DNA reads TGCAGTGCTATTGAAAGCACAGGGGGCGCCTCGGCGCTAGCGGCTTACAATGAGCAGTTCTTC.

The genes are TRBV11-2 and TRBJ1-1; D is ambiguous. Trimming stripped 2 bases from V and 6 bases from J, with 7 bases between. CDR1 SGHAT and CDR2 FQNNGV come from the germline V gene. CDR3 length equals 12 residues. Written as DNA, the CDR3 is TGTGCCAGCAGCTTACAGGATGCTGAAGCTTTCTTT. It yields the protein CASSLQDAEAFF.

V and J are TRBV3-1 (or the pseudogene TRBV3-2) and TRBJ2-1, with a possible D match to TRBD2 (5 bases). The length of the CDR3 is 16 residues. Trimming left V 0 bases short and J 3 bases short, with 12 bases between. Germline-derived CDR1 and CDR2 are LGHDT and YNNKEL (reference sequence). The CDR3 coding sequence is TGTGCCAGCAGCCAAGATATAGCGAATGTCTACAATGAGCAGTTCTTC. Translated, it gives CASSQDIANVYNEQFF.

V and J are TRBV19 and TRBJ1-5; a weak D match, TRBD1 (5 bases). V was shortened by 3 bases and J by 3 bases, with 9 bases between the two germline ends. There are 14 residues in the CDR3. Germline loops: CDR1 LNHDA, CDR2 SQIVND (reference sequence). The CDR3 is CASSIRVNNQPQHF. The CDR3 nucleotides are TGTGCCAGTAGTATCAGGGTTAACAATCAGCCCCAGCATTTT.

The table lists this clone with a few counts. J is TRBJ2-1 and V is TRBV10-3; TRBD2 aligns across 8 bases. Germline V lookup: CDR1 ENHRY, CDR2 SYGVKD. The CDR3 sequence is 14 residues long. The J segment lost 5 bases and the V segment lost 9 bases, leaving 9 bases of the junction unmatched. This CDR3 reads CAMHASGRDNEQFF. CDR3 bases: TGTGCCATGCACGCCAGCGGGAGAGACAATGAGCAGTTCTTC.

CDR3 bases: TGTGCCAGCAGCTTAGTGACACCAGGGTGGGAGACCCAGTACTTC. As protein: CASSLVTPGWETQYF. The V and J genes are TRBV7-2 and TRBJ2-5; TRBD1 is a possible D gene (5 bases). This CDR3 spans 15 amino acids. Germline V CDR1 and CDR2: SGHTA, FQGNSA. Trimming left V 1 base short and J 5 bases short, with 14 bases between.

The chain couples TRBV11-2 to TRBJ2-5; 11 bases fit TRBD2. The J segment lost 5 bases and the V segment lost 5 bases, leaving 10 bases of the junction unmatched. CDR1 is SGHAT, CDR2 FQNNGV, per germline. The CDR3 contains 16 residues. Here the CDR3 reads CASSTGELAGAETQYF. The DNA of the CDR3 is TGTGCCAGCAGCACAGGGGAACTAGCGGGAGCGGAGACCCAGTACTTC.

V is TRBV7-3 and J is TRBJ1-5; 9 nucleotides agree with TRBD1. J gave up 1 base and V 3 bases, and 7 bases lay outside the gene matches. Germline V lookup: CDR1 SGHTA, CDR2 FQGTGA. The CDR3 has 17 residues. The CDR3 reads CASSFAGTGKSNQPQHF. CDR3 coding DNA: TGTGCCAGCAGCTTCGCCGGGACAGGGAAAAGCAATCAGCCCCAGCATTTT. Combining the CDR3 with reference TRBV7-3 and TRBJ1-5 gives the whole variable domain GAGVSQTPSNKVTEKGKYVELRCDPISGHTALYWYRQSLGQGPEFLIYFQGTGAADDSGLPNDRFFAVRPEGSVSTLKIQRTERGDSAVYLCASSFAGTGKSNQPQHFGDGTRLSIL.

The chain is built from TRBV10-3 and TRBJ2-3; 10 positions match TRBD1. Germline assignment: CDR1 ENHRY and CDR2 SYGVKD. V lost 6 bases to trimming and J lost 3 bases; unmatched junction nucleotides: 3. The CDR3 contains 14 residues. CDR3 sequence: CAIRDRGWTDTQYF. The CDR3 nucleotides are TGTGCCATCAGGGACAGGGGGTGGACAGATACGCAGTATTTT.

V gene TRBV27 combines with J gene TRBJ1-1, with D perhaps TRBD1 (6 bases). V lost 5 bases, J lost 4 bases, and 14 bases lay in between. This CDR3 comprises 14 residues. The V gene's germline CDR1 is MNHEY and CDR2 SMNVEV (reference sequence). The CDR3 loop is CASSTGGLITEAFF. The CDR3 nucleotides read TGTGCCAGCAGTACCGGGGGGCTTATCACTGAAGCTTTCTTT.

In nucleotides, the CDR3 is TGTGCCAGCAGCCCTAGCGGGGGGGCGACAGATACGCAGTATTTT. Translation gives CASSPSGGATDTQYF. This rearrangement joins TRBV7-3 to TRBJ2-3; 12 bases align to TRBD2. V shed 5 bases and J 3 bases; nucleotides not matched to a gene: 3. In germline, CDR1 is SGHTA, CDR2 FQGTGA. The CDR3 is 15 amino acids.

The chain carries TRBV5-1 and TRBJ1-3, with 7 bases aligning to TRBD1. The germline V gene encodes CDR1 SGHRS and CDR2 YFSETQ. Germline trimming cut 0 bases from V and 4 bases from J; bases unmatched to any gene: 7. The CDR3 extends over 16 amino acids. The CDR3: CASSLGTGLRGNTIYF. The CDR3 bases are TGCGCCAGCAGCTTGGGGACAGGACTACGCGGAAACACCATATATTTT.

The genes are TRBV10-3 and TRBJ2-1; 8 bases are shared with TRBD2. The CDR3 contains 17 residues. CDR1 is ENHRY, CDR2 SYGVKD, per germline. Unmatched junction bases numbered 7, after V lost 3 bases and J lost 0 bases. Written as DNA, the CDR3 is TGTGCCATCAGTGAAAGTCTAGCGGGCTACTCCTACAATGAGCAGTTCTTC. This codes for CAISESLAGYSYNEQFF.

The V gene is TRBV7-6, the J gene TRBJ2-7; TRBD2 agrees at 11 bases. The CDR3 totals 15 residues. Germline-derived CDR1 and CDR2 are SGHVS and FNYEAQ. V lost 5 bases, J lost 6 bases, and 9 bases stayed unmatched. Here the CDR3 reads CASSQGASGRSEQYF. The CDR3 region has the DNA TGTGCCAGCAGCCAAGGTGCTAGCGGGAGGTCCGAGCAGTACTTC.

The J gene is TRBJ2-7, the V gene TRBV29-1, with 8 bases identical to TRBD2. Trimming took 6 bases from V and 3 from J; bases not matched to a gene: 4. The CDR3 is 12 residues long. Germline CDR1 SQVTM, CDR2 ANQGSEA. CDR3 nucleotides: TGCAGCGTCCAGGGACTAGTCTACGAGCAGTACTTC. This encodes CSVQGLVYEQYF.